Following are 5 T cell receptor beta chains from one sample sequenced in a study of blood T cell repertoires in COVID-19. Profiled with immunoSEQ multiplex PCR; TCRdb holds only in-frame clones, not every one. Of some 150,000 clones detected, 70% to 80% appear once; the ten largest clones hold roughly 8.6%. The sequencing input was peripheral blood. The receptor source for this set is a woman aged 50 to 60 with active or convalescent COVID-19.

This clone came up many times. The chain employs TRBV6-2 or TRBV6-3 and TRBJ1-6; the match to TRBD1 covers 7 bases. J lost 14 bases, V lost 6 bases, and 13 bases had no gene match. The CDR3 extends over 14 amino acids. Germline V gene data show CDR1 as MNHEY and CDR2 as SVGEGT. In nucleotides, the CDR3 is TGTGCCAGCAGCCCCCGGGACAGCCGGATATCCCTCCACTTT. It yields the protein CASSPRDSRISLHF.

V usage is TRBV15 and J usage is TRBJ2-3; the D gene is possibly TRBD2 (6 bases). V lost 9 bases and J 0 bases, leaving 7 bases between the germline ends. Germline CDR1 is LNHNV and CDR2 is YYDKDF (reference sequence). CDR3 size: 12 residues. CDR3 in DNA: TGTGCCACAGGGACTAGCACAGATACGCAGTATTTT. Protein product: CATGTSTDTQYF.

The rearrangement joins TRBV29-1 to TRBJ2-5; 7 bases fit TRBD1. Per the germline V gene, CDR1 is SQVTM and CDR2 is ANQGSEA. V shed 4 bases and J 0 bases; nucleotides not matched to a gene: 5. The CDR3 runs to 14 residues. The chain's CDR3 is CSVVRTGDQETQYF. In DNA form, the CDR3 reads TGCAGCGTTGTCCGGACAGGAGACCAAGAGACCCAGTACTTC.

CDR3 sequence: CASSPDRAGANVLTF. CDR3 DNA sequence: TGTGCCAGCTCCCCTGACAGGGCTGGGGCCAACGTCCTGACTTTC. The rearrangement links TRBV18 to TRBJ2-6; 7 positions match TRBD1. CDR1 KGHSH and CDR2 LQKENI come from the germline V gene. The CDR3 has 15 residues. The ends lost 6 bases at V and 2 bases at J; junction bases unmatched: 4.

The chain recombines TRBV19 with TRBJ2-1; no clear D gene. The CDR3 runs to 15 residues. V lost 6 bases, J lost 0 bases, and 12 bases lay in between. Looked up from germline, CDR1 is LNHDA and CDR2 is SQIVND (reference sequence). This CDR3 reads CASSLPGSSYNEQFF. CDR3 nucleotide sequence: TGTGCCAGTAGCCTCCCCGGTAGCTCCTACAATGAGCAGTTCTTC.